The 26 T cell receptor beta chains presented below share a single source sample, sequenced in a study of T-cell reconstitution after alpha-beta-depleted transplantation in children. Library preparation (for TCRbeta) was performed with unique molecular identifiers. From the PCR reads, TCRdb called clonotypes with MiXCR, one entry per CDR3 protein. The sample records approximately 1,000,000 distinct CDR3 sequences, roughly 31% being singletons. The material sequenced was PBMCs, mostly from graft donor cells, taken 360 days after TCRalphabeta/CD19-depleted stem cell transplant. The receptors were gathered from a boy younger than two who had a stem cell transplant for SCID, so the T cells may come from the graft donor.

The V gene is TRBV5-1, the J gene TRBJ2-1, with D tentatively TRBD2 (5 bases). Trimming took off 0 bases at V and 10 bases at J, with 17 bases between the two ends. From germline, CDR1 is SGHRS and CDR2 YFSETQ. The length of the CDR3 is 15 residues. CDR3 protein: CASSLDRRLAGEQFF. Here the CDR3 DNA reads TGCGCCAGCAGCTTGGACCGGCGTCTAGCAGGCGAGCAGTTCTTC.

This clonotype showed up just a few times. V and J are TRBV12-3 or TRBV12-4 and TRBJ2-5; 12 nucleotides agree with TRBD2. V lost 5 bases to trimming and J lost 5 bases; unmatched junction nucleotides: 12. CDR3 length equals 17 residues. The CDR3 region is CASSIGLAGGPGETQYF. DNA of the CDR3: TGTGCCAGCAGTATTGGGCTAGCGGGGGGGCCGGGGGAGACCCAGTACTTC.

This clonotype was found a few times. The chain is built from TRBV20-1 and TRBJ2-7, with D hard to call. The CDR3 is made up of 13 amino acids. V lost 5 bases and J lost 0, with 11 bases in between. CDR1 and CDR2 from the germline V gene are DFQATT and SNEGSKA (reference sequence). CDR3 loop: CSARPSSSYEQYF. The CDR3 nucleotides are TGCAGTGCTCGACCATCGAGCTCCTACGAGCAGTACTTC.

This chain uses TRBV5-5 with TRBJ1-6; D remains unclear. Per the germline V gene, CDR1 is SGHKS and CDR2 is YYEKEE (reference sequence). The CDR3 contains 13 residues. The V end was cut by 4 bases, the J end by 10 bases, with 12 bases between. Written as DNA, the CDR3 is TGTGCCAGCAGCCCGACCGACGGGTCACCCCTCCACTTT. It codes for CASSPTDGSPLHF.

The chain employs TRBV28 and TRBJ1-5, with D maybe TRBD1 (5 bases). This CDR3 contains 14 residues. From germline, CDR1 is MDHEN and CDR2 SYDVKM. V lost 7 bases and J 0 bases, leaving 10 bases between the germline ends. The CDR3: CASTREYSNQPQHF. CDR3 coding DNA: TGTGCCAGCACCAGGGAGTATAGCAATCAGCCCCAGCATTTT. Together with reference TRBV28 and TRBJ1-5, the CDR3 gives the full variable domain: DVKVTQSSRYLVKRTGEKVFLECVQDMDHENMFWYRQDPGLGLRLIYFSYDVKMKEKGDIPEGYSVSREKKERFSLILESASTNQTSMYLCASTREYSNQPQHFGDGTRLSIL.

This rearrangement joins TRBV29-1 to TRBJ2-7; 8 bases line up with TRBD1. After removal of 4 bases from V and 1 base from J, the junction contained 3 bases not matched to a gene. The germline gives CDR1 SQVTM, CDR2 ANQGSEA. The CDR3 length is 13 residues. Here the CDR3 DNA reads TGCAGCGTTGGCAGGGGGCCATCCTACGAGCAGTACTTC. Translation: CSVGRGPSYEQYF.

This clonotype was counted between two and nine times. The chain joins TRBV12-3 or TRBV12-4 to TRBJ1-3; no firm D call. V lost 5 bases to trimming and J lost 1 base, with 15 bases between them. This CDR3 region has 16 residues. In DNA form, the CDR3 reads TGTGCCAGCAGTCCGGGATCGGGCAATTCTGGAAACACCATATATTTT. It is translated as CASSPGSGNSGNTIYF.

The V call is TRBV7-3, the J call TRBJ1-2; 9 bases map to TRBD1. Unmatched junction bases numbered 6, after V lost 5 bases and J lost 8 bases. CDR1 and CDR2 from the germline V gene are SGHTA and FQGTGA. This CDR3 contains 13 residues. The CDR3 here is CASSLTGGSGYTF. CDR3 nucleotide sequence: TGTGCCAGCAGCCTCACAGGGGGCTCGGGCTACACCTTC.

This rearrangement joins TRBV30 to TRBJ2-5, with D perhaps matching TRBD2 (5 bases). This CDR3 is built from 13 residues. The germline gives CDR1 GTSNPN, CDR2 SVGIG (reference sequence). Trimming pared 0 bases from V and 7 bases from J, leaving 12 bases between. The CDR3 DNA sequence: TGTGCCTGGAGTGTTCGGAGCGAGGGGACCCAGTACTTC. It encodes CAWSVRSEGTQYF. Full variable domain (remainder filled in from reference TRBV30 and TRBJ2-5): SQTIHQWPATLVQPVGSPLSLECTVEGTSNPNLYWYRQAAGRGLQLLFYSVGIGQISSEVPQNLSASRPQDRQFILSSKKLLLSDSGFYLCAWSVRSEGTQYFGPGTRLLVL.

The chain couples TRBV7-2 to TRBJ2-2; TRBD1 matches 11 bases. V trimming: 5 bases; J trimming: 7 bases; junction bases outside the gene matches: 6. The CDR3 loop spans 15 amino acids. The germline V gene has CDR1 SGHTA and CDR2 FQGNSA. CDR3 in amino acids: CASSPRTGGIGELFF. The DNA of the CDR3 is TGTGCCAGCAGCCCGCGGACAGGGGGCATCGGGGAGCTGTTTTTT. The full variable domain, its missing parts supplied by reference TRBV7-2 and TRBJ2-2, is GAGVSQSPSNKVTEKGKDVELRCDPISGHTALYWYRQSLGQGLEFLIYFQGNSAPDKSGLPSDRFSAERTGGSVSTLTIQRTQQEDSAVYLCASSPRTGGIGELFFGEGSRLTVL.

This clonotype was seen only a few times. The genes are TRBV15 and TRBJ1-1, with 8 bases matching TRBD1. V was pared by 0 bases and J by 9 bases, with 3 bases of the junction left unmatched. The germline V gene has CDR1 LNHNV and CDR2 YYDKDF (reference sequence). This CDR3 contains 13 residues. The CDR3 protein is CATSREQGAKAFF. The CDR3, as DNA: TGTGCCACCAGCAGAGAGCAGGGGGCCAAAGCTTTCTTT.

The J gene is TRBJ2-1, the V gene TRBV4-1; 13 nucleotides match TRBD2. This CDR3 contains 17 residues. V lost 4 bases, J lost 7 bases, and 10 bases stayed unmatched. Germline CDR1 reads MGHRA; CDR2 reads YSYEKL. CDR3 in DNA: TGCGCCAGCAGCCCTGAGGGGACTAGCGGGGTTAGAAATGAGCAGTTCTTC. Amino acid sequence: CASSPEGTSGVRNEQFF.

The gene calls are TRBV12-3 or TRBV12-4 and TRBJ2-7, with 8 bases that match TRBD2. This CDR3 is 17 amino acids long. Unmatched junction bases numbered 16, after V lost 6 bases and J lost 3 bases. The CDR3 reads CASSPSGGLGVHYEQYF. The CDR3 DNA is TGTGCCAGCAGCCCCTCGGGGGGACTAGGGGTCCACTACGAGCAGTACTTC.

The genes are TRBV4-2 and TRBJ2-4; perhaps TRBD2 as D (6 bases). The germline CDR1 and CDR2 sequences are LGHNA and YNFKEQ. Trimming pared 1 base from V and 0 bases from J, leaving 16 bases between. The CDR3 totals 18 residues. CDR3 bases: TGTGCCAGCAGCCAAGGTGCGGGGACGCTCCTAGCCAAAAACATTCAGTACTTC. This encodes CASSQGAGTLLAKNIQYF.

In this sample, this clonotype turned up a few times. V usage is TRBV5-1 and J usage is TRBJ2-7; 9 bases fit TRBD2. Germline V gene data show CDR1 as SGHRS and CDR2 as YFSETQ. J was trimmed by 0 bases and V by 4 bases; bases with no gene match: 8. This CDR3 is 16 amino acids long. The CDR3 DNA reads TGCGCCAGCAGCGGCCTAGCGGGGCGAAGCTCCTACGAGCAGTACTTC. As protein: CASSGLAGRSSYEQYF.

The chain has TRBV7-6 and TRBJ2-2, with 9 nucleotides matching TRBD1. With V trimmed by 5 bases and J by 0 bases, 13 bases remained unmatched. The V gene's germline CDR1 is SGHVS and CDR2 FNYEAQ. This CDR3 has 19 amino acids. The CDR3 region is CASSKIQGAVFANTGELFF. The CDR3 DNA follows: TGTGCCAGCAGCAAAATACAGGGGGCGGTGTTCGCGAACACCGGGGAGCTGTTTTTT.

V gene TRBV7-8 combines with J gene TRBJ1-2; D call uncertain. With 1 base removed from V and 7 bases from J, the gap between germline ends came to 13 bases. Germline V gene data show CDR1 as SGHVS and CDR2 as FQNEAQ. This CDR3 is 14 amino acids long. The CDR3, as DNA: TGTGCCAGCAGCTTAGAACGGGGATTGGCTGGCTACACCTTC. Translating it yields CASSLERGLAGYTF. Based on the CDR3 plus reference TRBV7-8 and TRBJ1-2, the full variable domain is GAGVSQSPRYKVAKRGQDVALRCDPISGHVSLFWYQQALGQGPEFLTYFQNEAQLDKSGLPSDRFFAERPEGSVSTLKIQRTQQEDSAVYLCASSLERGLAGYTFGSGTRLTVV.

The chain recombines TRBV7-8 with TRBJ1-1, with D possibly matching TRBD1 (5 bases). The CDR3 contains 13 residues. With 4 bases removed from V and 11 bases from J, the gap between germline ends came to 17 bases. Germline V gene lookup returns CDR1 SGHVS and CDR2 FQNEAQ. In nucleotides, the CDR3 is TGTGCCAGCAGCTCCCCCGGGGAAGGGGCGGCTTTCTTT. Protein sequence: CASSSPGEGAAFF.

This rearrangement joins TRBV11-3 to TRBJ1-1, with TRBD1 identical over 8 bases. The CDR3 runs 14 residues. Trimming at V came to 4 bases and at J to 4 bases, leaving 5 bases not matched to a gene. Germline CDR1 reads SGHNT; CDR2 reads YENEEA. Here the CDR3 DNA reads TGTGCCAGCAGCTCAGCAGGGGGCCGCACTGAAGCTTTCTTT. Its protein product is CASSSAGGRTEAFF.

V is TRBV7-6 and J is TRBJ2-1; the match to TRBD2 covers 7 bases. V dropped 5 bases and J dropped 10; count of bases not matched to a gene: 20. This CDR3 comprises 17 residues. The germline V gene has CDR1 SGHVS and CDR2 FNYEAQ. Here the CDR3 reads CASSETGASGFPKEQFF. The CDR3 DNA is TGTGCCAGCAGCGAAACCGGGGCTAGCGGTTTTCCCAAAGAGCAGTTCTTC.

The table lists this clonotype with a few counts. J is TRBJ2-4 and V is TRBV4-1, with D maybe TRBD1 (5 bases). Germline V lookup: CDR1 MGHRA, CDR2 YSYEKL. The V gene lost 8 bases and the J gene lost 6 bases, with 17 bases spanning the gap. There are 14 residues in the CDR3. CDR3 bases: TGCGCCAGCGCGTGGCAGGGAATGGGAAACATTCAGTACTTC. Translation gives CASAWQGMGNIQYF.

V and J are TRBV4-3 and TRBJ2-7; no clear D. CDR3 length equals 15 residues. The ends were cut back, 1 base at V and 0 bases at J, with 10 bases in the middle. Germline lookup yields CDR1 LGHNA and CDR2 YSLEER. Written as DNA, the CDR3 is TGCGCCAGCAGCCAAGGGCACACGAGCTCCTACGAGCAGTACTTC. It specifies CASSQGHTSSYEQYF.

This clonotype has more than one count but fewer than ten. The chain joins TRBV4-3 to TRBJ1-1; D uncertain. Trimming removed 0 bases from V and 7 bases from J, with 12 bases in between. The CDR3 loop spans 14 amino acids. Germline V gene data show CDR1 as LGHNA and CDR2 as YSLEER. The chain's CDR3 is CASSQDLGPREAFF. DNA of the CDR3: TGCGCCAGCAGCCAAGATTTGGGTCCGCGTGAAGCTTTCTTT.

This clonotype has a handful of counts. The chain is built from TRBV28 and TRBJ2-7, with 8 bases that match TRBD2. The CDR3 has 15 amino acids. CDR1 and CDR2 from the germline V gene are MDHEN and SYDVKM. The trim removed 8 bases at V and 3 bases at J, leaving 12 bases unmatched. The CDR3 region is CASLSGGGDDYEQYF. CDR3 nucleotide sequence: TGTGCCAGCTTGAGCGGGGGAGGAGATGACTACGAGCAGTACTTC.

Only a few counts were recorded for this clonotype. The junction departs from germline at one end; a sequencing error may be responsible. Here the CDR3 reads CASSLGALSNQPQHF. The CDR3 region has the DNA TGTGCCAGCAGCTTAGGGGCCTTGAGCAATCAGCCCCAGCATTTT. This sequence joins TRBV5-1 and TRBJ1-5; perhaps TRBD1 as D (5 bases). The CDR3 runs 15 residues. Germline V gives CDR1 SGHRS, CDR2 YFSETQ.

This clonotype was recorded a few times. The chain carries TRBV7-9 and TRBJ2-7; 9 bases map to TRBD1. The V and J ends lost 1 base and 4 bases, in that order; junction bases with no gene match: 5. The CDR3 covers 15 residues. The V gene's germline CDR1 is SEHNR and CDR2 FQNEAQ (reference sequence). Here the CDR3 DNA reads TGTGCCAGCAGCTTAGTGCGGACAGGGGATTACGAGCAGTACTTC. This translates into CASSLVRTGDYEQYF.